Each of the 2 T cell receptor beta chains below was sequenced from the same sample in a study of PD-1 blockade in classical Hodgkin lymphoma. Sequencing used immunoSEQ multiplex PCR; TCRdb keeps in-frame clones, though not all of them. The sample holds 15,000 or so clones, roughly 66% seen once. Brentuximab vedotin exposure varied, and every patient relapsed after autologous stem cell transplantation. The sample consisted of peripheral blood mononuclear cells (PBMCs), taken at baseline. These receptors all come from a human donor with classical Hodgkin lymphoma.

This chain connects TRBV30 to TRBJ1-6; no clear D gene. This CDR3 is built from 13 residues. CDR1 is GTSNPN and CDR2 is SVGIG in the germline V gene (reference sequence). The germline V and J ends were trimmed by 0 bases and 8 bases, with 8 bases remaining between them. The CDR3 nucleotides read TGTGCCTGGAGTGTAGGCAGTTATTCACCCCTCCACTTT. It translates to CAWSVGSYSPLHF.

This clone was detected only a few times. The chain is built from TRBV6-5 and TRBJ1-5, with D unresolved. The germline V and J ends were trimmed by 6 bases and 7 bases, with 19 bases remaining between them. The germline CDR1 and CDR2 sequences are MNHEY and SVGAGI. There are 15 residues in the CDR3. CDR3: CASSARPEMGQPQHF. CDR3 in DNA: TGTGCCAGCAGCGCCCGACCGGAGATGGGGCAGCCCCAGCATTTT.